This TCR beta chain was identified in a study of T-cell memory formation after mild COVID-19 (dated by TCRdb to about 2021). In terms of the full investigation: Most TCR sequence clusters were specific to one of the two donors. T-cell clones expanding and contracting after mild COVID-19 in a couple of donors were tracked by longitudinal TCRalpha and TCRbeta repertoire sequencing. Two young, previously healthy adult volunteers made up the cohort, one male and one female. Results the study describes overall, beyond this receptor: Clones that contracted from day 15 to 85 showed balanced CD4/CD8 phenotypes, whereas a second wave of clones that expanded from day 15 to 37 leaned towards CD4+. Contracting CD4+ clones were found mainly in CM and EM memory subsets, while CD8+ clones were enriched in EMRA. Some responding clones were detected in pre-infection memory, which suggested that pre-existing cross-reactive memory T cells had joined the SARS-CoV-2 response. SARS-CoV-2 specificity of the second-wave clones peaking on day 37 was not confirmed. Only two mild cases were covered by the study, and larger cohorts that include severe cases with pre-infection samples were considered necessary.

PBMCs were isolated by Ficoll-Paque density gradient centrifugation. TCRdb lists the instrument as Illumina NovaSeq 6000. Using 5'RACE with constant-segment primers, TCRalpha and TCRbeta cDNA libraries were constructed, with sample barcodes and unique molecular identifiers added in the process. RNA was extracted from every sample with Trizol reagent. The libraries were amplified in two PCR steps, and the second step added a second sample barcode and Illumina TruSeq adapters. The libraries were sequenced on an Illumina NovaSeq using 2 x 150 bp paired-end reads. Concerning the study's data processing: Demultiplexing of reads and collapsing into UMI-guided consensus sequences were performed with migec v1.2.7. With mixcr v2.1.11, UMI consensuses were aligned to TRA and TRB V and J templates and assembled into clonotypes. A clonotype was counted as expanded or contracted only if both edgeR and NoisET called the change significant, with noise models trained on biological replicates. edgeR calls used a false discovery rate-adjusted p below 0.01 and a log2 fold-change threshold of 1. As an exploratory analysis of dynamics, PCA with hierarchical clustering was applied to max-normalized trajectories of the 1000 most abundant clonotypes. Each responding clone was given a CD4 or CD8 phenotype based on the CD4+ and CD8+ repertoires, which had been sequenced separately. In-frame beta chains were kept once TCRdb had trimmed the public reads at Q25 with fastp and called clones with MiXCR. Records with the same CDR3 protein are collapsed into one entry carrying the most frequent genes and DNA. TCRdb's processing, not the study's, gives the V and J calls here. For this sample there are 250,000 to 300,000 distinct CDR3 sequences; roughly 8.2% appear just once. Approximately 23% of the sample is held by the ten biggest clonotypes.

The CDR3 numbers 15 residues from cysteine through phenylalanine. Only the CDR3 DNA is retained, 45 bases long and in frame from the first base. CDR1 LNHDA and CDR2 SQIVND are derived from the germline V gene (reference sequence). V and J are truncated by 6 bases and 2 bases respectively, leaving an intervening sequence of 15 bases. Only one count was recorded for this clonotype. Its specific antigen is unknown. One base away there is no much larger clone; base qualities are not given. Evidence from one read is weak. The sequencing input was PBMCs or a T cell subset sorted from them (not recorded which). The V and J genes are TRBV19 and TRBJ2-3; the D gene assignment is perhaps TRBD1 or TRBD2, with each matching 5 bases. The receptor's source is a man aged 18 to 30 who had mild COVID-19 (a few samples of this study predate the infection). The sample titles of this study are shuffled in the database, so cell type and time point are left out; the donor was told from shared clones. The DNA sequence follows: TGTGCCAGTAGATCCAGGGCGGGTTACACAGATACGCAGTATTTT. It specifies CASRSRAGYTDTQYF.